This T cell receptor beta chain was found in a study of T cell changes during pregnancy in multiple sclerosis. The assay was immunoSEQ multiplex PCR, and TCRdb's table has in-frame clones only and misses some. Of 35,000 to 45,000 clones listed, just over 90% are singletons. This specimen was peripheral blood, taken before pregnancy. The sequence was collected from a female donor with multiple sclerosis, enrolled in a pregnancy study.

In DNA, the CDR3 is TGCGCCAGCAGCCTCCAGGGAACCGGGACAGGTACCTACGAGCAGTACTTC. This gives the protein CASSLQGTGTGTYEQYF. The gene calls are TRBV4-1 and TRBJ2-7; 8 bases fit TRBD1. CDR1 and CDR2 (germline): MGHRA, YSYEKL. The CDR3 is 17 residues long. V shed 4 bases, J shed 2 bases, and the junction held 13 bases outside the gene matches.